This T cell receptor (beta chain) was retrieved from a study of beta chain features in type 1 diabetes. V lost 0 bases and J 7 bases, leaving 11 bases between the germline ends. The germline V gene encodes CDR1 SGHRS and CDR2 YFSETQ. The CDR3 is 14 amino acids. Naive, central memory, regulatory and stem cell-like memory cells within the CD4+ compartment were sorted using CD45RO/CCR7/CD25/CD127/CD95/CD27. Sequencing targeted expressed TCRB transcripts, as all isolated RNA had been reverse transcribed. The data were produced by immunoSEQ multiplex PCR, yet TCRdb's version contains in-frame clones alone and is incomplete. The sample records about 620,000 clones, around 15% being singletons.

The sequence was collected from a man in his late teens or twenties in good health. The sample taken for sequencing was naive CD4+ T cells from blood. The rearrangement links TRBV5-1 to TRBJ1-5; TRBD1 might be the D (5 bases). The CDR3 DNA is TGCGCCAGCAGCTTGGATGGGGGGGAACAGCCCCAGCATTTT. Translating it yields CASSLDGGEQPQHF.